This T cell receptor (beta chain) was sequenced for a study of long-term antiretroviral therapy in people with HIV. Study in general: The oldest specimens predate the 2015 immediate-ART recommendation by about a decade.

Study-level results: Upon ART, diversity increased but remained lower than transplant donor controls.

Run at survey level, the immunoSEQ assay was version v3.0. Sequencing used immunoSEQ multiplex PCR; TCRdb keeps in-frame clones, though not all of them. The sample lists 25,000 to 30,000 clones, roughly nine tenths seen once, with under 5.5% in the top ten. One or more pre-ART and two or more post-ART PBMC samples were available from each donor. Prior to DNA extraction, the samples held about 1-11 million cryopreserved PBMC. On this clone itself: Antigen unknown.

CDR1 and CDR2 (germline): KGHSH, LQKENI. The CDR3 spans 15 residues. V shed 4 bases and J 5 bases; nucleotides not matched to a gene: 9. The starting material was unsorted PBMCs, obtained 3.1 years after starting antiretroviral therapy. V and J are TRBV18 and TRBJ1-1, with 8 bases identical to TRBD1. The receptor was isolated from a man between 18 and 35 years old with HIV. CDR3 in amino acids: CASSLPGQGWTEAFF. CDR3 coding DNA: TGTGCCAGCTCACTCCCTGGACAGGGATGGACTGAAGCTTTCTTT.